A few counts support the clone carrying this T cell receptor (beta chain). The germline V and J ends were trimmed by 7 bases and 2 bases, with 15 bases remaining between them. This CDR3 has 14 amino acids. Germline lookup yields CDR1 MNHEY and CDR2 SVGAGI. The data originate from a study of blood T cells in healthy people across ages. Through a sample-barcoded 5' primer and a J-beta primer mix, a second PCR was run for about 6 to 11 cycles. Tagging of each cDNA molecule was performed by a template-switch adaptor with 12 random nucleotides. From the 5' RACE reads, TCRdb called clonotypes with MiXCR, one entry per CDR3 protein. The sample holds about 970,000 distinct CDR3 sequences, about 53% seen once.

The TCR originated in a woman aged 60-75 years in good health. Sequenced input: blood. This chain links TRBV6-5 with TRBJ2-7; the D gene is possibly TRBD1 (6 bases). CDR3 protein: CASTPSGDTYEQYF. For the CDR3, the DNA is TGTGCCAGCACCCCCTCCGGGGACACCTACGAGCAGTACTTC.